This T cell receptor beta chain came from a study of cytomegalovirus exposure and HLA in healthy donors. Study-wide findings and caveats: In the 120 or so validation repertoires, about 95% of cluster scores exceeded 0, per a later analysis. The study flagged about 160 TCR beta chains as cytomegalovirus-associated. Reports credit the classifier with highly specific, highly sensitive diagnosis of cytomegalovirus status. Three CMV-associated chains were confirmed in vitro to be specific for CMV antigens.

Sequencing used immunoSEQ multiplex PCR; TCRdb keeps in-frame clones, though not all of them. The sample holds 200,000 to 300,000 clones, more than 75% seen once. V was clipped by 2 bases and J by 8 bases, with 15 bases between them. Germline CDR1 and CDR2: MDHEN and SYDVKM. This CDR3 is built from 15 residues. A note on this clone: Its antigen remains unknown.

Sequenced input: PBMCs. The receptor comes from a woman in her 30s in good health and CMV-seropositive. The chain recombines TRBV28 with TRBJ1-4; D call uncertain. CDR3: CASSLRTSKREKLFF. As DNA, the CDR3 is TGTGCCAGCAGTTTACGGACTTCTAAGCGGGAAAAACTGTTTTTT.